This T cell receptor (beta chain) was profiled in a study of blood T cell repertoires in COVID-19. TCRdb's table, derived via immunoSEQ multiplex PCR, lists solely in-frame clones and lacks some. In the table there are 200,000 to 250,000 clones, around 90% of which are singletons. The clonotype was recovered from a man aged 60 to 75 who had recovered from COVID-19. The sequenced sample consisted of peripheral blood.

The CDR3 is CASSFEGDTIYF. CDR3 in DNA: TGTGCCAGCAGTTTCGAGGGGGACACCATATATTTT. V is TRBV28 and J is TRBJ1-3; possible D gene TRBD1, 6 bases. CDR3 length: 12 amino acids. The ends were cut back, 3 bases at V and 8 bases at J, with 8 bases in the middle. Per germline, CDR1 MDHEN and CDR2 SYDVKM.